This passage covers 9 T cell receptor beta chains from one sample sequenced in a study of blood T cell repertoires in COVID-19. Libraries were prepared by immunoSEQ multiplex PCR; TCRdb keeps only in-frame clonotypes and omits some of them. The data hold 110,000 or so clones, with about 88% observed a single time. Sequencing used peripheral blood. The receptor set was obtained from a woman in her 70s who had recovered from COVID-19.

The rearrangement joins TRBV28 to TRBJ2-6; possibly TRBD1 for D (5 bases). Germline CDR1 reads MDHEN; CDR2 reads SYDVKM. Trimming shortened V by 2 bases and J by 3 bases, and 14 bases separated the two germline ends. This CDR3 is 17 amino acids long. The CDR3 DNA is TGTGCCAGCAGTTTAGCGGATGGGGCGCTTGGGGCCAACGTCCTGACTTTC. Its translation: CASSLADGALGANVLTF.

The rearrangement uses TRBV3-1 (or the pseudogene TRBV3-2) and TRBJ2-3, with 9 bases identical to TRBD1. This CDR3 has 17 amino acids. Germline CDR1 and CDR2: LGHDT and YNNKEL (reference sequence). Losses at the gene ends were 0 bases for V and 2 bases for J; bases not matched to a gene: 6. In nucleotides, the CDR3 is TGTGCCAGCAGCCAAGATTCGAGGGACAGGGCCACAGATACGCAGTATTTT. It encodes CASSQDSRDRATDTQYF.

The V and J genes are TRBV7-3 and TRBJ2-1, with a possible D match to TRBD2 (6 bases). The CDR3 has 15 amino acids. The V gene lost 2 bases and the J gene lost 6 bases, with 14 bases spanning the gap. The germline V gene has CDR1 SGHTA and CDR2 FQGTGA. The DNA of the CDR3 is TGTGCCAGCAGCTTAGGGCAGACGGAGGGCAATGAGCAGTTCTTC. Translated, it gives CASSLGQTEGNEQFF.

The chain combines TRBV6-5 with TRBJ1-1; the D is unclear. Germline assignment: CDR1 MNHEY and CDR2 SVGAGI. V was clipped by 5 bases and J by 4 bases, with 11 bases between them. This CDR3 region has 13 residues. The CDR3 here is CASSLGKFTEAFF. CDR3 nucleotides: TGTGCCAGCAGTCTCGGGAAGTTCACTGAAGCTTTCTTT.

The chain carries TRBV4-1 and TRBJ2-3; no clear D gene. V was pared by 0 bases and J by 6 bases, with 7 bases between. This CDR3 region has 13 residues. Per the germline V gene, CDR1 is MGHRA and CDR2 is YSYEKL. The DNA for the CDR3 is TGCGCCAGCAGCCAAGATAGATCGGATACGCAGTATTTT. Its protein is CASSQDRSDTQYF.

This chain connects TRBV5-6 to TRBJ2-5; possibly TRBD2 for D (7 bases). Germline V gives CDR1 SGHDT, CDR2 YYEEEE. With 4 bases removed from V and 2 bases from J, the gap between germline ends came to 12 bases. This CDR3 has 14 amino acids. As DNA, the CDR3 is TGTGCCAGCAGCCCACGGGGGGCTCAAGAGACCCAGTACTTC. Its protein is CASSPRGAQETQYF.

V usage is TRBV19 and J usage is TRBJ2-7; 7 bases map to TRBD1. From germline, CDR1 is LNHDA and CDR2 SQIVND (reference sequence). The CDR3 runs 16 residues. Losses at the gene ends were 3 bases for V and 3 bases for J; bases not matched to a gene: 11. The CDR3 nucleotides read TGTGCCAGTAGTATTTCCTCCGGGACAGTATACTACGAGCAGTACTTC. As protein: CASSISSGTVYYEQYF.

The chain carries TRBV4-3 and TRBJ2-1, with 7 nucleotides matching TRBD2. V lost 0 bases and J lost 2; bases outside the gene matches: 4. CDR3 length: 16 amino acids. The germline gives CDR1 LGHNA, CDR2 YSLEER. CDR3 coding DNA: TGCGCCAGCAGCCAAGATGGCGGGGGTCCCTACAATGAGCAGTTCTTC. Encoded protein: CASSQDGGGPYNEQFF.

This sequence joins TRBV19 and TRBJ2-7; D is possibly TRBD1 (5 bases). The germline V and J ends were trimmed by 3 bases and 3 bases, with 15 bases remaining between them. CDR3 length equals 15 residues. The V gene's germline CDR1 is LNHDA and CDR2 SQIVND (reference sequence). In DNA form, the CDR3 reads TGTGCCAGTAGTATGTGGTCCCGGCAGGGCTACGAGCAGTACTTC. Translating gives CASSMWSRQGYEQYF.